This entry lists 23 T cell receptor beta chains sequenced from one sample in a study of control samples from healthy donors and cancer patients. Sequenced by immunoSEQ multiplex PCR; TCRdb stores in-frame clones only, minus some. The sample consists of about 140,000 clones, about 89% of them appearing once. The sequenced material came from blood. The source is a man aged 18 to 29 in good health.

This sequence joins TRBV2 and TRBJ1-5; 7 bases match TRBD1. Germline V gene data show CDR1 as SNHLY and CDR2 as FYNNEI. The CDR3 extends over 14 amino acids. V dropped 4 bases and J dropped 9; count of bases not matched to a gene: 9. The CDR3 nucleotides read TGTGCCAGCAGTGTCGGGGCAGGGGGGGCGCCCCAGCATTTT. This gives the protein CASSVGAGGAPQHF.

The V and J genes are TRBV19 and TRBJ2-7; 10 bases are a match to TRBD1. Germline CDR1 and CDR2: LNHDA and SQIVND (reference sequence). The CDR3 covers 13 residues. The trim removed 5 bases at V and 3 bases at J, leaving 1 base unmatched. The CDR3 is CASSRDRGYEQYF. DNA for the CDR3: TGTGCCAGTAGTCGGGACAGGGGCTACGAGCAGTACTTC.

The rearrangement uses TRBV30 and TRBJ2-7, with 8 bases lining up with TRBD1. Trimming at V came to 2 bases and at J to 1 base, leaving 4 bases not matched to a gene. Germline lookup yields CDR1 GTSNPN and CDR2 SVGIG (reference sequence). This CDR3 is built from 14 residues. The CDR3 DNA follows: TGTGCCTGGAGTTGCGGGACAGGTTCCTACGAGCAGTACTTC. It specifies CAWSCGTGSYEQYF.

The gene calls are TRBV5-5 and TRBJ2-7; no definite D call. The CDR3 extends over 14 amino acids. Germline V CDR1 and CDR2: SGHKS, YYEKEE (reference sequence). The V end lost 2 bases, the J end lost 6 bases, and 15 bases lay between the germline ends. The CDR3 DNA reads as TGTGCCAGCAGCTTCTGGACGGACGTCGGCGAGCAGTACTTC. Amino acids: CASSFWTDVGEQYF.

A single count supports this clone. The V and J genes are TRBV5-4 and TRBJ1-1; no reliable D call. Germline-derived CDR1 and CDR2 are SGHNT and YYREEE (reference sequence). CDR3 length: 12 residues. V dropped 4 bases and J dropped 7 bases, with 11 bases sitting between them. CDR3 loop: CASSPMRGEAFF. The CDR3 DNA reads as TGTGCCAGCAGCCCCATGCGCGGTGAAGCTTTCTTT.

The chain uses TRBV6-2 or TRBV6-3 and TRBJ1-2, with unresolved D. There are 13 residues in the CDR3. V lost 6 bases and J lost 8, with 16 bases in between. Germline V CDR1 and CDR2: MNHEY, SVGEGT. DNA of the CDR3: TGTGCCAGCAGGTACGGGCCCCCGGACGGCTACACCTTC. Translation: CASRYGPPDGYTF.

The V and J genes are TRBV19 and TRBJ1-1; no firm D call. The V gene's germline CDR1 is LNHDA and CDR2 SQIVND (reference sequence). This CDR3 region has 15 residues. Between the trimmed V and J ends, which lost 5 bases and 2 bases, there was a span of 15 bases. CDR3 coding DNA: TGTGCCAGTAGTCTGTCCCCAGCCACTAACACTGAAGCTTTCTTT. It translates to CASSLSPATNTEAFF. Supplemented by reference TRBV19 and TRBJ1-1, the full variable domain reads DGGITQSPKYLFRKEGQNVTLSCEQNLNHDAMYWYRQDPGQGLRLIYYSQIVNDFQKGDIAEGYSVSREKKESFPLTVTSAQKNPTAFYLCASSLSPATNTEAFFGQGTRLTVV.

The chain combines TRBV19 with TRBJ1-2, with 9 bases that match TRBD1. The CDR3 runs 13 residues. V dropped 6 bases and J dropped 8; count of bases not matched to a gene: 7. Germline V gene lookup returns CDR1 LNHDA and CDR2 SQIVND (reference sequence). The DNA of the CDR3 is TGTGCCAGTAGCCACAGGGGGCGAGAGGGCTACACCTTC. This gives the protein CASSHRGREGYTF.

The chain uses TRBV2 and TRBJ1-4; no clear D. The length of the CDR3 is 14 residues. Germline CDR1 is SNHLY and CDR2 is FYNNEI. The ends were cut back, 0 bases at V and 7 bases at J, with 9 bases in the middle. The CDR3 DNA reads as TGTGCCAGCAGTGAAGCGCCTGACTCTGAAAAACTGTTTTTT. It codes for CASSEAPDSEKLFF.

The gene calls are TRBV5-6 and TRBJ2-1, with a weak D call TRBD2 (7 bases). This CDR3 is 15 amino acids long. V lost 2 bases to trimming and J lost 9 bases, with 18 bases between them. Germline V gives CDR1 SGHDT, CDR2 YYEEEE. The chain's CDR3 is CASSFGPRGGREQFF. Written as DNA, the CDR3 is TGTGCCAGCAGCTTCGGCCCTAGGGGGGGCCGTGAGCAGTTCTTC.

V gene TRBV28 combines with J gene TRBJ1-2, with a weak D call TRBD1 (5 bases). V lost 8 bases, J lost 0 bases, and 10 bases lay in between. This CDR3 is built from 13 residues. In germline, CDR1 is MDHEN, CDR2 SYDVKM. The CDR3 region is CASGIQANYGYTF. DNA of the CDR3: TGTGCCAGCGGCATACAGGCTAACTATGGCTACACCTTC.

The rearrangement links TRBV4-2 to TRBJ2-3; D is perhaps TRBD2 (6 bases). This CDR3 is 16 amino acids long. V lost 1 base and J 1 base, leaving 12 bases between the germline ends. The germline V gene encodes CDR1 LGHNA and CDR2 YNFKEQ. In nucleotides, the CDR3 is TGTGCCAGCAGCCAAGTGACGCGGGGCCGCACAGATACGCAGTATTTT. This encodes CASSQVTRGRTDTQYF.

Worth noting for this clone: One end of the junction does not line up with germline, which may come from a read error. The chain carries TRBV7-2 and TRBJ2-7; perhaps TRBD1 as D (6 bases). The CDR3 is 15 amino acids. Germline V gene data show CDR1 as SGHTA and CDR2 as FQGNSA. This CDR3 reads CASSLDSGTPGGQYF. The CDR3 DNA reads TGTGCCAGCAGTTTAGATTCCGGGACACCCGGCGGGCAGTACTTC.

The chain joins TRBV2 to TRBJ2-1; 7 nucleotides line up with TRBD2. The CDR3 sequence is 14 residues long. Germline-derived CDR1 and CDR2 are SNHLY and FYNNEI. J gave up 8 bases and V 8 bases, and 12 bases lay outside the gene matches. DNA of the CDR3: TGTGCCAGCGAGGCGGGGGAGCCTGAGGATGAGCAGTTCTTC. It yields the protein CASEAGEPEDEQFF. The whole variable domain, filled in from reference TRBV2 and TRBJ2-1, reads EPEVTQTPSHQVTQMGQEVILRCVPISNHLYFYWYRQILGQKVEFLVSFYNNEISEKSEIFDDQFSVERPDGSNFTLKIRSTKLEDSAMYFCASEAGEPEDEQFFGPGTRLTVL.

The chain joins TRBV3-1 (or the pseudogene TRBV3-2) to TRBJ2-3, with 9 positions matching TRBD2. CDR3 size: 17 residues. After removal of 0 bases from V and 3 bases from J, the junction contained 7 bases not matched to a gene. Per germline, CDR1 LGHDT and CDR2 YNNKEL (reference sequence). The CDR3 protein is CASSQEAAGGRTDTQYF. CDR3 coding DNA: TGTGCCAGCAGCCAAGAGGCAGCGGGGGGCCGGACAGATACGCAGTATTTT.

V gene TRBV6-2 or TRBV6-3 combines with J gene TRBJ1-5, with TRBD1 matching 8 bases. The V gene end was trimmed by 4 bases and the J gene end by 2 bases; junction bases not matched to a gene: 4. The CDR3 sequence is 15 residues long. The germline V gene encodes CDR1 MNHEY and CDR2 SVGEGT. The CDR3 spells CASSWTGNGNQPQHF. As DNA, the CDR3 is TGTGCCAGCAGTTGGACAGGGAACGGCAATCAGCCCCAGCATTTT.

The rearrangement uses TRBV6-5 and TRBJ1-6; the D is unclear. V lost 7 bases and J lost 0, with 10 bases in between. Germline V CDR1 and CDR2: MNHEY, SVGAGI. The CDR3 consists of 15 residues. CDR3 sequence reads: CASKDGGSYNSPLHF. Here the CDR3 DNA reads TGTGCCAGCAAGGACGGAGGCTCCTATAATTCACCCCTCCACTTT.

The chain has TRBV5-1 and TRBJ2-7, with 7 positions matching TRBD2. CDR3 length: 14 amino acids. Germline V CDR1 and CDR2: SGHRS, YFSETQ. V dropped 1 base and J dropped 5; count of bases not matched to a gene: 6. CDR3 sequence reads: CASSLWGGGDEQYF. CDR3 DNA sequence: TGCGCCAGCAGCTTGTGGGGGGGAGGCGACGAGCAGTACTTC. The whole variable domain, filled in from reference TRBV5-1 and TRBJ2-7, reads KAGVTQTPRYLIKTRGQQVTLSCSPISGHRSVSWYQQTPGQGLQFLFEYFSETQRNKGNFPGRFSGRQFSNSRSEMNVSTLELGDSALYLCASSLWGGGDEQYFGPGTRLTVT.

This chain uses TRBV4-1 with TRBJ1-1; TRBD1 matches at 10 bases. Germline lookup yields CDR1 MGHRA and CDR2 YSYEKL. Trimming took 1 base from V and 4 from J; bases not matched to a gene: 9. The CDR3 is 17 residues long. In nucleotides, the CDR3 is TGCGCCAGCAGCCAAGTGGGACAGGGGATAGTCGGCACTGAAGCTTTCTTT. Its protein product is CASSQVGQGIVGTEAFF.

The CDR3 sequence is CASSKEGLGYTF. The CDR3 DNA reads as TGTGCCAGCAGCAAAGAAGGACTTGGCTACACCTTC. The genes are TRBV21-1 and TRBJ1-2. TRBV21-1 is assigned pseudogene status. This CDR3 has 12 residues.

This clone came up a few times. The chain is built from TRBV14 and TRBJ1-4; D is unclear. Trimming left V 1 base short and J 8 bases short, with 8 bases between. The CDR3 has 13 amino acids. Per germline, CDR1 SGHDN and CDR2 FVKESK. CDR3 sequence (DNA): TGTGCCAGCAGCCAAGGGGCCCGGGAAAAACTGTTTTTT. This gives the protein CASSQGAREKLFF. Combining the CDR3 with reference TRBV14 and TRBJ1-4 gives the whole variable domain EAGVTQFPSHSVIEKGQTVTLRCDPISGHDNLYWYRRVMGKEIKFLLHFVKESKQDESGMPNNRFLAERTGGTYSTLKVQPAELEDSGVYFCASSQGAREKLFFGSGTQLSVL.

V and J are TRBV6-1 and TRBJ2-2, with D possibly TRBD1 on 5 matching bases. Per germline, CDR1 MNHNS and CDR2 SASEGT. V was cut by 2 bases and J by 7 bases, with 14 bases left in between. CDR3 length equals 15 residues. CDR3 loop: CASSELGVRDGELFF. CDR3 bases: TGTGCCAGCAGTGAATTAGGGGTTAGGGACGGGGAGCTGTTTTTT.

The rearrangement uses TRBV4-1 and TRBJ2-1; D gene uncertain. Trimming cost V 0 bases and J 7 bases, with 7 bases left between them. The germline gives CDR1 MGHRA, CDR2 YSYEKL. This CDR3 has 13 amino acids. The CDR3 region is CASSQERANEQFF. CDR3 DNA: TGCGCCAGCAGCCAAGAAAGGGCTAATGAGCAGTTCTTC.